This is a list of T cell receptor beta chains from one sample in a study of cytomegalovirus exposure and HLA in healthy donors. Only in-frame clones appear in the TCRdb table, and some are missing; sequencing was by immunoSEQ multiplex PCR. The table has 120,000 to 150,000 clones, 64% seen once. Material: PBMCs. Receptor source: a woman aged 25 to 39 in good health and CMV-seropositive. Each CDR3 is given with its conserved first and last residue. A D gene is named only where the DNA matches it firmly. Clone size is not always given. Where it is, it says once, few, many or a class for expanded clones.

TRBV14	few	NA	TRBJ1-2	CASSQDLNYGYTF	TGTGCCAGCAGCCAAGATCTAAACTATGGCTACACCTTC
TRBV7-9	few	NA	TRBJ2-1	CASSPRLEPYNEQFF	TGTGCCAGCAGTCCTCGACTAGAACCGTACAATGAGCAGTTCTTC
TRBV30	NA	NA	TRBJ1-2	CAWRRDSLSNYGYTF	TGTGCCTGGAGAAGAGACAGCCTATCTAACTATGGCTACACCTTC
TRBV28	NA	NA	TRBJ1-2	CASRLDITEGYTF	TGTGCCAGCAGACTAGACATTACGGAGGGCTACACCTTC
TRBV5-4	few	NA	TRBJ1-2	CASSPIAGRYGYTF	TGTGCCAGCAGCCCCATAGCGGGACGATATGGCTACACCTTC
TRBV28	NA	NA	TRBJ1-1	CASRDLQGNTEAFF	TGTGCCAGCAGGGACCTACAGGGGAACACTGAAGCTTTCTTT
TRBV9	NA	NA	TRBJ1-2	CASSVGTATNYGYTF	TGTGCCAGCAGCGTAGGGACAGCTACTAACTATGGCTACACCTTC
TRBV7-9	NA	NA	TRBJ1-1	CASSLIEWRNTEAFF	TGTGCCAGCAGCCTAATCGAGTGGAGGAACACTGAAGCTTTCTTT
TRBV9	NA	TRBD2	TRBJ2-1	CASSPISGTSAYNEQFF	TGTGCCAGCAGCCCAATATCGGGGACTAGCGCTTACAATGAGCAGTTCTTC
TRBV6-5	NA	NA	TRBJ2-7	CASSSGVRSYEQYF	TGTGCCAGCAGTTCAGGGGTAAGGTCCTACGAGCAGTACTTC
TRBV6-5	NA	NA	TRBJ1-2	CASSQGLGYTF	TGTGCCAGCAGTCAGGGGTTAGGCTACACCTTC
TRBV28	NA	TRBD1	TRBJ1-5	CASSLGQGFRQPQHF	TGTGCCAGCAGTTTAGGACAGGGTTTCAGACAGCCCCAGCATTTT
TRBV9	NA	NA	TRBJ2-3	CASSPRLAGASGADTQYF	TGTGCCAGCAGCCCCCGTCTGGCGGGGGCTTCAGGGGCAGATACGCAGTATTTT
TRBV9	NA	NA	TRBJ1-2	CASSSNNGEYGGYTF	TGTGCCAGCAGCTCAAACAACGGGGAATATGGTGGCTACACCTTC
TRBV28	NA	NA	TRBJ2-7	CASSFVGYEQYF	TGTGCCAGCAGTTTTGTCGGCTACGAGCAGTACTTC